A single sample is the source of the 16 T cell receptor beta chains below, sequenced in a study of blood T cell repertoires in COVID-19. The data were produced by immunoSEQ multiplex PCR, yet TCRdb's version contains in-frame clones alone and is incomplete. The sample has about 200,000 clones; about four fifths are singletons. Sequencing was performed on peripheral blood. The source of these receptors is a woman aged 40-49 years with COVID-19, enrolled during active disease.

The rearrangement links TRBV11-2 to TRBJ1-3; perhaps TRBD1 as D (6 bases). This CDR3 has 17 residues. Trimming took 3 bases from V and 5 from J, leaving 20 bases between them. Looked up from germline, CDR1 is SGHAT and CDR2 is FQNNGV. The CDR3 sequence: CASSLGQQERRRNTIYF. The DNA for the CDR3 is TGTGCCAGCAGCTTGGGACAACAGGAGAGAAGGAGAAACACCATATATTTT.

The CDR3 DNA follows: TGTGCCAGCTCATCGGGGACAGCAGGAAACACCATATATTTT. It is translated as CASSSGTAGNTIYF. The V gene is TRBV18, the J gene TRBJ1-3; TRBD1 aligns across 7 bases. This CDR3 is 14 amino acids long. V lost 5 bases, J lost 4 bases, and 5 bases stayed unmatched. The germline CDR1 and CDR2 sequences are KGHSH and LQKENI.

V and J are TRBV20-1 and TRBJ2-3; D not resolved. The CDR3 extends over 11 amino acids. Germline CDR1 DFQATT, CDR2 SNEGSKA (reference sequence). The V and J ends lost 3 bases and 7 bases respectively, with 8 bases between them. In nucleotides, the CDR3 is TGCAGTGCTAGGCGTGCGAATACGCAGTATTTT. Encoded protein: CSARRANTQYF.

The CDR3 region has the DNA TGTGCCAGCAGCGTAGGGGTCACTAGGATCGACAATGAGCAGTTCTTC. It translates to CASSVGVTRIDNEQFF. The chain combines TRBV9 with TRBJ2-1, with D possibly being TRBD2 (5 bases). Trimming left V 0 bases short and J 5 bases short, with 15 bases between. The germline V gene has CDR1 SGDLS and CDR2 YYNGEE. The CDR3 extends over 16 amino acids.

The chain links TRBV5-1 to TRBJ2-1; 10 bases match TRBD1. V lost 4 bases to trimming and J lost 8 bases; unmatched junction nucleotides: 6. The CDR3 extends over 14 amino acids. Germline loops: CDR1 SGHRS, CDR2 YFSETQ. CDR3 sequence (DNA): TGCGCCAGCAGCGTCAGCGGGACAGGGGATGAGCAGTTCTTC. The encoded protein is CASSVSGTGDEQFF. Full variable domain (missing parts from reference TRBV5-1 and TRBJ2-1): KAGVTQTPRYLIKTRGQQVTLSCSPISGHRSVSWYQQTPGQGLQFLFEYFSETQRNKGNFPGRFSGRQFSNSRSEMNVSTLELGDSALYLCASSVSGTGDEQFFGPGTRLTVL.

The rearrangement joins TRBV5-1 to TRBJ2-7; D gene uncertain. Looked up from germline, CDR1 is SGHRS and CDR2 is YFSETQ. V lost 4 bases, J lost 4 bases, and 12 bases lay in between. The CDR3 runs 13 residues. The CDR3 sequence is CASSPSFIYEQYF. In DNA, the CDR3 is TGCGCCAGCAGCCCTTCCTTTATTTACGAGCAGTACTTC. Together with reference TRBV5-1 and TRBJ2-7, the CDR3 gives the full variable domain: KAGVTQTPRYLIKTRGQQVTLSCSPISGHRSVSWYQQTPGQGLQFLFEYFSETQRNKGNFPGRFSGRQFSNSRSEMNVSTLELGDSALYLCASSPSFIYEQYFGPGTRLTVT.

The CDR3, as DNA: TGTGCCAGCAGCCAAGATCTGGGAGGACTAGCGATCGGGCAGTACTTC. Its translation: CASSQDLGGLAIGQYF. This sequence joins TRBV3-1 (or the pseudogene TRBV3-2) and TRBJ2-7; TRBD2 aligns across 9 bases. Germline loops: CDR1 LGHDT, CDR2 YNNKEL (reference sequence). This CDR3 region has 16 residues. With 0 bases clipped from V and 9 bases from J, the junction kept 12 bases outside the gene matches.

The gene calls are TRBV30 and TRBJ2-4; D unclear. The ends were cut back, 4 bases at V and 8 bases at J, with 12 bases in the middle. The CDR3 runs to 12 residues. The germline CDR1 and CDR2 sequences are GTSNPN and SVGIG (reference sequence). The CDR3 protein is CAWTRARDIQYF. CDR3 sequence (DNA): TGTGCCTGGACCCGAGCTCGGGACATTCAGTACTTC.

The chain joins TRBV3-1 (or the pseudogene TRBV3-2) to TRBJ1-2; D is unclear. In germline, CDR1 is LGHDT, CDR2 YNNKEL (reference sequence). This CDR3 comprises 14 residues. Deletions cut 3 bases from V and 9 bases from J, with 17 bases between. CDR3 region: CASSQRGGPRSYTF. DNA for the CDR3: TGTGCCAGCAGCCAGAGAGGAGGACCTAGAAGCTACACCTTC.

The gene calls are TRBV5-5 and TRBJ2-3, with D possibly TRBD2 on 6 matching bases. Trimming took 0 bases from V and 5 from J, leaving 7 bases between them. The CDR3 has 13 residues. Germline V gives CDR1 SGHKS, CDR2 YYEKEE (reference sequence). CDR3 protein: CASSLGGEDTQYF. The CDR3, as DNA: TGTGCCAGCAGCTTGGGCGGGGAAGATACGCAGTATTTT.

The CDR3 loop is CATSRGGVAGVYNEQFF. Here the CDR3 DNA reads TGTGCCACCAGCAGAGGGGGTGTAGCGGGGGTTTACAATGAGCAGTTCTTC. The chain links TRBV15 to TRBJ2-1; TRBD2 agrees at 9 bases. Germline lookup yields CDR1 LNHNV and CDR2 YYDKDF (reference sequence). J lost 4 bases, V lost 1 base, and 8 bases had no gene match. This CDR3 region has 17 residues.

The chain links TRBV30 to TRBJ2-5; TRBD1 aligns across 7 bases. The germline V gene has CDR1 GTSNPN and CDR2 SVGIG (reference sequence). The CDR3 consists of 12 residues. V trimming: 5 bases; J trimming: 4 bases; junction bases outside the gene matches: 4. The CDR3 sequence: CAWSTGVETQYF. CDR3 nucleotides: TGTGCCTGGTCTACAGGGGTAGAGACCCAGTACTTC.

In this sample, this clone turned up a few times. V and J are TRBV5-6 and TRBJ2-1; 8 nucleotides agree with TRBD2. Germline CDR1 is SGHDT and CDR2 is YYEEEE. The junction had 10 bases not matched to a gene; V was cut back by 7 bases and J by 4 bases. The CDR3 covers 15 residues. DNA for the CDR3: TGTGCCAGCGGGACTACTAGCGGCTTATACAATGAGCAGTTCTTC. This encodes CASGTTSGLYNEQFF. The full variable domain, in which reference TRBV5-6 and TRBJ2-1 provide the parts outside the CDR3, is DAGVTQSPTHLIKTRGQQVTLRCSPKSGHDTVSWYQQALGQGPQFIFQYYEEEERQRGNFPDRFSGHQFPNYSSELNVNALLLGDSALYLCASGTTSGLYNEQFFGPGTRLTVL.

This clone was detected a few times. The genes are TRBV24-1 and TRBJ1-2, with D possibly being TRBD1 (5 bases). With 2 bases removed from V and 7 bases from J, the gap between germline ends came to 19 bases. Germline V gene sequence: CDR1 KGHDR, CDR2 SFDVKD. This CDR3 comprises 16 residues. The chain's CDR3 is CATSDSSVQGDSGYTF. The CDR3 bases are TGTGCCACCAGTGATTCATCAGTCCAGGGTGATAGTGGCTACACCTTC.

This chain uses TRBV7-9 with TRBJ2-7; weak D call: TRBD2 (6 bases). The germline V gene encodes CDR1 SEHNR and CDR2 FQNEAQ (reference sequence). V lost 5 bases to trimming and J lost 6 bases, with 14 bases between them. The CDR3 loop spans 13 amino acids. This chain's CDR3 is CASSRGTAPEQYF. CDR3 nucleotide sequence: TGTGCCAGCAGCCGCGGGACGGCTCCCGAGCAGTACTTC. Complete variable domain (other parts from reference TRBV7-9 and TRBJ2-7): DTGVSQNPRHKITKRGQNVTFRCDPISEHNRLYWYRQTLGQGPEFLTYFQNEAQLEKSRLLSDRFSAERPKGSFSTLEIQRTEQGDSAMYLCASSRGTAPEQYFGPGTRLTVT.

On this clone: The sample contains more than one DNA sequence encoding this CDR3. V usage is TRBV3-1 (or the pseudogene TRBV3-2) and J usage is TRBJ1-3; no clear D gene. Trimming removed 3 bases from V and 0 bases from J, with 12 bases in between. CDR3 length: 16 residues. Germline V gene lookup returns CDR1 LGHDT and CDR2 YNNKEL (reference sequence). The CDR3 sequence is CASSQRDGSSGNTIYF. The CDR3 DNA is TGTGCCAGCAGCCAGCGGGATGGGAGCTCTGGAAACACCATATATTTT.